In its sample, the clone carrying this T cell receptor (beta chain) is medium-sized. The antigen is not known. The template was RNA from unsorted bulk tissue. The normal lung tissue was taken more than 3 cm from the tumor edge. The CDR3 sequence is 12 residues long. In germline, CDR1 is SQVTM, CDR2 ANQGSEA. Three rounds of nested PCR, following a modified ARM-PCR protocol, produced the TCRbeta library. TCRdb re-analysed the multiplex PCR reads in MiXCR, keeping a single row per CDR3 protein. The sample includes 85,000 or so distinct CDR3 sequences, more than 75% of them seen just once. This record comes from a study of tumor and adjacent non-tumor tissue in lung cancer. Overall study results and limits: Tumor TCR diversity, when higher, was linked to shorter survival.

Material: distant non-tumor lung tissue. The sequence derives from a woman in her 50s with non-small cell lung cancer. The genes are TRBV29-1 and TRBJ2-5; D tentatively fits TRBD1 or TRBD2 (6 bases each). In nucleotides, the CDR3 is TGCGGGGGGTGGGACAACCAAGAGACCCAGTACTTC. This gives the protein CGGWDNQETQYF. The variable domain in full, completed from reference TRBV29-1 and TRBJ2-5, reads SAVISQKPSRDICQRGTSLTIQCQVDSQVTMMFWYRQQPGQSLTLIATANQGSEATYESGFVIDKFPISRPNLTFSTLTVSNMSPEDSSIYLCGGWDNQETQYFGPGTRLLVL.